One sample yielded the 9 T cell receptor beta chains listed below, sequenced in a study of T cells in narcolepsy. TCRdb's table, derived via immunoSEQ multiplex PCR, lists solely in-frame clones and lacks some. This sample carries about 33,000 clones, about nine tenths of them seen once, and the ten largest clones take under 1.5%. The specimen was CD45RA- memory CD4+ T cells from PBMCs. These receptors all stem from a human donor with narcolepsy.

This clone was counted once. V and J are TRBV28 and TRBJ1-2; D ambiguous. The CDR3 is 12 residues long. Trimming stripped 4 bases from V and 8 bases from J, with 11 bases between. Germline V gives CDR1 MDHEN, CDR2 SYDVKM. CDR3 in amino acids: CASSSTSEGYTF. CDR3 nucleotide sequence: TGTGCCAGCAGTTCAACCTCGGAGGGCTACACCTTC.

The chain is built from TRBV9 and TRBJ2-2; D is perhaps TRBD1 (5 bases). This CDR3 is built from 11 residues. Germline CDR1 and CDR2: SGDLS and YYNGEE. V lost 3 bases and J lost 11, with 8 bases in between. CDR3 region: CASSDWTELFF. The CDR3, as DNA: TGTGCCAGCAGCGACTGGACAGAGCTGTTTTTT.

The chain has TRBV5-4 and TRBJ1-4; no definite D call. The CDR3 has 13 residues. Per the germline V gene, CDR1 is SGHNT and CDR2 is YYREEE (reference sequence). V was clipped by 0 bases and J by 5 bases, with 5 bases between them. CDR3 nucleotide sequence: TGTGCCAGCAGCTTGGGCGGGAATGAAAAACTGTTTTTT. Translated, it gives CASSLGGNEKLFF.

The J gene is TRBJ2-7, the V gene TRBV18, with 8 bases identical to TRBD2. Trimming at V came to 4 bases and at J to 5 bases, leaving 4 bases not matched to a gene. CDR3 length: 13 residues. Germline CDR1 KGHSH, CDR2 LQKENI. CDR3 sequence (DNA): TGTGCCAGCTCACTAGCGGGAAACGACGAGCAGTACTTC. Protein: CASSLAGNDEQYF. The variable domain in full, completed from reference TRBV18 and TRBJ2-7, reads NAGVMQNPRHLVRRRGQEARLRCSPMKGHSHVYWYRQLPEEGLKFMVYLQKENIIDESGMPKERFSAEFPKEGPSILRIQQVVRGDSAAYFCASSLAGNDEQYFGPGTRLTVT.

Here the CDR3 reads CASSRDQGGYTF. As DNA, the CDR3 is TGTGCCAGTAGCAGGGACCAGGGGGGCTACACCTTC. The V gene is TRBV19, the J gene TRBJ1-2; D perhaps matches TRBD1 (6 bases). This CDR3 region has 12 residues. Germline V gene sequence: CDR1 LNHDA, CDR2 SQIVND (reference sequence). The ends were cut back, 6 bases at V and 8 bases at J, with 13 bases in the middle.

This clone was observed a single time. The V gene is TRBV30, the J gene TRBJ2-7; TRBD2 agrees at 7 bases. Germline CDR1 is GTSNPN and CDR2 is SVGIG (reference sequence). This CDR3 is built from 15 residues. The V and J ends lost 5 bases and 0 bases, in that order; junction bases with no gene match: 10. CDR3 sequence (DNA): TGTGCCTGGCAGTTCTCTAGCGGCCTCTCCTACGAGCAGTACTTC. This sequence encodes CAWQFSSGLSYEQYF.

This chain links TRBV6-5 with TRBJ2-4; either TRBD1 or TRBD2 may supply D (5 bases each). Germline V gene sequence: CDR1 MNHEY, CDR2 SVGAGI. The CDR3 length is 16 residues. Trimming removed 4 bases at V and 0 bases at J, with 13 bases between. In nucleotides, the CDR3 is TGTGCCAGCAGTTGTCCGGGACGACTAGCCAAAAACATTCAGTACTTC. Protein sequence: CASSCPGRLAKNIQYF.

The rearrangement uses TRBV28 and TRBJ1-2; D might be TRBD1 (6 bases). CDR1 MDHEN and CDR2 SYDVKM come from the germline V gene. The CDR3 loop spans 13 amino acids. V lost 8 bases to trimming and J lost 3 bases, with 13 bases between them. CDR3 coding DNA: TGTGCCAGCCTCCTTAGGGGGGACTATGGCTACACCTTC. Translation gives CASLLRGDYGYTF.

The rearrangement joins TRBV28 to TRBJ2-7; 7 bases map to TRBD1. The CDR3 totals 14 residues. From germline, CDR1 is MDHEN and CDR2 SYDVKM. After removal of 3 bases from V and 5 bases from J, the junction contained 7 bases not matched to a gene. The CDR3 is CASSLLTGINEQYF. CDR3 DNA: TGTGCCAGCAGTTTGCTGACAGGGATCAACGAGCAGTACTTC.